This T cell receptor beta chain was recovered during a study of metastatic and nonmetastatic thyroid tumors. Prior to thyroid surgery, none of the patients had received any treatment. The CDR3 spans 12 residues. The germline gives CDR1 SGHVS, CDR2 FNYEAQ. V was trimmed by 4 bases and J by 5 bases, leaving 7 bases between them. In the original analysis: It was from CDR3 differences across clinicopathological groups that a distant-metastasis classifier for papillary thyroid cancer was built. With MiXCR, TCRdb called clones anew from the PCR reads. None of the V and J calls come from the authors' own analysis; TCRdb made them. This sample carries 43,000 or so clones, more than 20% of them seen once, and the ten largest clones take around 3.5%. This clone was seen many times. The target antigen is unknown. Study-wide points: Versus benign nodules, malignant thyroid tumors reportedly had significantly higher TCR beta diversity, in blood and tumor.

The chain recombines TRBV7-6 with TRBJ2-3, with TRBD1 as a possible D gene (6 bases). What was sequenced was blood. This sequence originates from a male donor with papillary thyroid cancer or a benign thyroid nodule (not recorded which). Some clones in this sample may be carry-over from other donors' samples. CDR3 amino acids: CASSSGVDTQYF. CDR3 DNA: TGTGCCAGCAGCTCAGGGGTAGATACGCAGTATTTT.